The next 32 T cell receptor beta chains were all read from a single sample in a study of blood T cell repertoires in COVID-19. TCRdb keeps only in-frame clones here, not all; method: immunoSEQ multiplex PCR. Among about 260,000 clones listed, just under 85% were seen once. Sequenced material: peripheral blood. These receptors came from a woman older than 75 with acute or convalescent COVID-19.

CDR3 sequence: CASSARTGDYEKLFF. The CDR3 DNA reads TGCGCCAGCAGCGCAAGGACAGGGGATTACGAAAAACTGTTTTTT. This chain joins TRBV5-1 and TRBJ1-4; 9 positions match TRBD1. V was clipped by 4 bases and J by 8 bases; unmatched bases: 9. Germline CDR1 SGHRS, CDR2 YFSETQ. This CDR3 has 15 amino acids.

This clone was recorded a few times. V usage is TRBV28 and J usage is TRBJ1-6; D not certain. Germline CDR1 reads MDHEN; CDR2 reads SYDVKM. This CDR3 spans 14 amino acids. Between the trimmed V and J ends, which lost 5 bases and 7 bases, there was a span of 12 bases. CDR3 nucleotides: TGTGCCAGCAGTCCCGCCCCAGTCAATTCACCCCTCCACTTT. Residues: CASSPAPVNSPLHF.

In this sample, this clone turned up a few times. The CDR3 sequence is CAWAALDSPLHF. The CDR3 bases are TGTGCCTGGGCGGCCCTAGATTCACCCCTCCACTTT. The chain combines TRBV30 with TRBJ1-6; D remains unclear. Trimming left V 5 bases short and J 8 bases short, with 10 bases between. This CDR3 is built from 12 residues. The germline V gene encodes CDR1 GTSNPN and CDR2 SVGIG (reference sequence). The whole variable domain, remainder taken from reference TRBV30 and TRBJ1-6, is SQTIHQWPATLVQPVGSPLSLECTVEGTSNPNLYWYRQAAGRGLQLLFYSVGIGQISSEVPQNLSASRPQDRQFILSSKKLLLSDSGFYLCAWAALDSPLHFGNGTRLTVT.

The CDR3 sequence is CASSPLQGDGNTIYF. In DNA, the CDR3 is TGTGCCAGCTCACCTCTTCAGGGGGACGGAAACACCATATATTTT. The chain employs TRBV18 and TRBJ1-3, with 7 bases aligning to TRBD1. J gave up 4 bases and V 3 bases, and 6 bases lay outside the gene matches. Germline values: CDR1 KGHSH, CDR2 LQKENI. The CDR3 runs to 15 residues. Variable domain in full (rest from reference TRBV18 and TRBJ1-3): NAGVMQNPRHLVRRRGQEARLRCSPMKGHSHVYWYRQLPEEGLKFMVYLQKENIIDESGMPKERFSAEFPKEGPSILRIQQVVRGDSAAYFCASSPLQGDGNTIYFGEGSWLTVV.

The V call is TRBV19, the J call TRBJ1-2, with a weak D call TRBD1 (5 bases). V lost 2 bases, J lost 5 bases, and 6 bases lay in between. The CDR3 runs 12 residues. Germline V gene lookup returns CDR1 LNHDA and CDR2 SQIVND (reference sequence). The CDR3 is CASSITGYGYTF. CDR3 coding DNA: TGTGCCAGTAGTATAACAGGATATGGCTACACCTTC.

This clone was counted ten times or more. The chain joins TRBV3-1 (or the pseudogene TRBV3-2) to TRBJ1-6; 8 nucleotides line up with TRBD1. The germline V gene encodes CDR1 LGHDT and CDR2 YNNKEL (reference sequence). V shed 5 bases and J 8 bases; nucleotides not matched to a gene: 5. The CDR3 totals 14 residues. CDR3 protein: CASSRQGRDSPLHF. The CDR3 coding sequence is TGTGCCAGCAGCAGACAGGGGCGGGATTCACCCCTCCACTTT.

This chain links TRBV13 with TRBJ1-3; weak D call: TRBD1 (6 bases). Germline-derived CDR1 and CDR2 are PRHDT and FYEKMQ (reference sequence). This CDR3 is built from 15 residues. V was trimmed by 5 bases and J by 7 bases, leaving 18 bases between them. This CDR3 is CASSTNRASGNTIYF. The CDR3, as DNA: TGTGCCAGCAGCACAAACAGGGCTTCCGGGAACACCATATATTTT.

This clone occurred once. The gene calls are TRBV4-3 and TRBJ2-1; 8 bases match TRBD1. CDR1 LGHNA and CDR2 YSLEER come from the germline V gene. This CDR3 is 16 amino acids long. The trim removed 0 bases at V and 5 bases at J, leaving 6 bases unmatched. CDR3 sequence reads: CASSQDWQGAHNEQFF. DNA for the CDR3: TGCGCCAGCAGCCAAGATTGGCAGGGGGCCCACAATGAGCAGTTCTTC.

CDR3 loop: CASSPQGSMSTEAFF. CDR3 in DNA: TGTGCCAGCAGCCCACAGGGCTCAATGAGCACTGAAGCTTTCTTT. The rearrangement joins TRBV11-2 to TRBJ1-1, with D possibly matching TRBD1 (6 bases). The CDR3 extends over 15 amino acids. Trimming cost V 5 bases and J 4 bases, with 17 bases left between them. Germline CDR1 is SGHAT and CDR2 is FQNNGV. The variable domain in full, with the rest retrieved from reference TRBV11-2 and TRBJ1-1, is EAGVAQSPRYKIIEKRQSVAFWCNPISGHATLYWYQQILGQGPKLLIQFQNNGVVDDSQLPKDRFSAERLKGVDSTLKIQPAKLEDSAVYLCASSPQGSMSTEAFFGQGTRLTVV.

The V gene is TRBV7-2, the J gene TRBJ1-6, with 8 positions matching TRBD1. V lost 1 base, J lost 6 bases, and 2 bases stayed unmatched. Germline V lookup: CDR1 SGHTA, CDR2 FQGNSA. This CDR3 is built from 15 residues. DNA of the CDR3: TGTGCCAGCAGCTTAGGGACAGGGACTAATTCACCCCTCCACTTT. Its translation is CASSLGTGTNSPLHF. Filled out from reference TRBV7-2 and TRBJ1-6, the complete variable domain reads GAGVSQSPSNKVTEKGKDVELRCDPISGHTALYWYRQSLGQGLEFLIYFQGNSAPDKSGLPSDRFSAERTGGSVSTLTIQRTQQEDSAVYLCASSLGTGTNSPLHFGNGTRLTVT.

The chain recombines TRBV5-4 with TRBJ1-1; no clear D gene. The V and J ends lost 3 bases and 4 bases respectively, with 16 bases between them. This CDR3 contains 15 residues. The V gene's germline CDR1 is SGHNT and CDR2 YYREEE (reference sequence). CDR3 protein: CASSSPGIDGTEAFF. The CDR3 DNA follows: TGTGCCAGCAGCTCTCCGGGAATTGACGGCACTGAAGCTTTCTTT.

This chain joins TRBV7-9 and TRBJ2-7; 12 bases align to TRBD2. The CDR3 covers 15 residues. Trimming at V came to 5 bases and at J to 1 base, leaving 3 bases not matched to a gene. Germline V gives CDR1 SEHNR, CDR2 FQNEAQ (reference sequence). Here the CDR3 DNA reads TGTGCCAGCAGCCGGACTAGCGGGGATTCCTACGAGCAGTACTTC. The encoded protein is CASSRTSGDSYEQYF.

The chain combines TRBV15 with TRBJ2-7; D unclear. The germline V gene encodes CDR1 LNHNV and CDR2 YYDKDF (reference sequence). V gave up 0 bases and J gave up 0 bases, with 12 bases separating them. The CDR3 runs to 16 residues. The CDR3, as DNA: TGTGCCACCAGCAGAGATCGCCTTTACAGCTCCTACGAGCAGTACTTC. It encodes CATSRDRLYSSYEQYF.

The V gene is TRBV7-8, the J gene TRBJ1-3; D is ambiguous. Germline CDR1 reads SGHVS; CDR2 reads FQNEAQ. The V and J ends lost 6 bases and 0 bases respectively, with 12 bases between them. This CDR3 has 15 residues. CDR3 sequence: CASRFEGLSGNTIYF. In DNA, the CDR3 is TGTGCCAGCAGATTCGAGGGTCTCTCTGGAAACACCATATATTTT.

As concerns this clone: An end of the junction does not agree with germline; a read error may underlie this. The chain's CDR3 is CVSSSQGAVEQFF. The CDR3, as DNA: TGTGTCAGCAGCTCGCAGGGGGCCGTTGAGCAGTTCTTC. The rearrangement uses TRBV6-6 and TRBJ2-1, with TRBD1 identical over 8 bases. The CDR3 runs to 13 residues. In germline, CDR1 is MNHNY, CDR2 SVGAGI (reference sequence).

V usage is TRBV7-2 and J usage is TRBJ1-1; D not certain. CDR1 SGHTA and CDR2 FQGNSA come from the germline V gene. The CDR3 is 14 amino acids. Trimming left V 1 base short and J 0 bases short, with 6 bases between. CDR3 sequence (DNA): TGTGCCAGCAGCTTAGTCAGGATGAACACTGAAGCTTTCTTT. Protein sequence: CASSLVRMNTEAFF.

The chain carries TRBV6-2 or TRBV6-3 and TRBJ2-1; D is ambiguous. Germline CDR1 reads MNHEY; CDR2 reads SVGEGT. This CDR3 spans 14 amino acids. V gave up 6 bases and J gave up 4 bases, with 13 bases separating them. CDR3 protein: CASSDGLAYNEQFF. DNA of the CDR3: TGTGCCAGCAGCGACGGGTTGGCATACAATGAGCAGTTCTTC.

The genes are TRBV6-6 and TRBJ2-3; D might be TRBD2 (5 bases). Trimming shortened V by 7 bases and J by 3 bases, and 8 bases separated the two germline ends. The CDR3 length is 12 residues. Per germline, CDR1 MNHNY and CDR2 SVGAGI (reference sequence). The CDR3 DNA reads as TGTGCCAGCAAAGGCGGGACAGATACGCAGTATTTT. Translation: CASKGGTDTQYF.

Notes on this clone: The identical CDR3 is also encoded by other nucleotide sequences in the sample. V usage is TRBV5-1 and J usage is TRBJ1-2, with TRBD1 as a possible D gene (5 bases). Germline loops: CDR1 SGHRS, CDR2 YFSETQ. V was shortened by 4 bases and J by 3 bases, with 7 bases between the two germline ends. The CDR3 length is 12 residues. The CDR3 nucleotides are TGCGCCAGCAGCCCGGGGGACTATGGCTACACCTTC. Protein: CASSPGDYGYTF.

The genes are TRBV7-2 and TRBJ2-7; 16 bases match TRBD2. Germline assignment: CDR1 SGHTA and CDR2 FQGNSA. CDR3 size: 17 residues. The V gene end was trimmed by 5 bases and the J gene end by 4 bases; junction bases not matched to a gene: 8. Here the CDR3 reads CASSTGTSGRAEYEQYF. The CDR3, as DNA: TGTGCCAGCAGCACAGGGACTAGCGGGAGGGCCGAATACGAGCAGTACTTC.

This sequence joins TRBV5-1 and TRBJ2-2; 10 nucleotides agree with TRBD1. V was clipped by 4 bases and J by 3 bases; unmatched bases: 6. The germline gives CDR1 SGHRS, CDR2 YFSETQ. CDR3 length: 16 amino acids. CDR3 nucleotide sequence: TGCGCCAGCAGCCTTCCCGGGACAGGGGACACCGGGGAGCTGTTTTTT. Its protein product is CASSLPGTGDTGELFF.

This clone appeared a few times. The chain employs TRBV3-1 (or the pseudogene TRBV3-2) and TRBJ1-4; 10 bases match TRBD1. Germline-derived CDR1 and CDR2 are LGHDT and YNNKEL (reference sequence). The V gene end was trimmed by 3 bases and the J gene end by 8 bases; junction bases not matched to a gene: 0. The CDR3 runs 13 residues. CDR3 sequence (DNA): TGTGCCAGCAGCCAGGGACAGGGGGAAAAACTGTTTTTT. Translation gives CASSQGQGEKLFF.

CDR3 loop: CASSPSRDRGLIYTF. The CDR3, as DNA: TGTGCCAGCAGTCCCAGCCGGGACAGGGGGCTTATTTACACCTTC. The V and J genes are TRBV27 and TRBJ1-2; 12 bases map to TRBD1. CDR1 and CDR2 from the germline V gene are MNHEY and SMNVEV (reference sequence). There are 15 residues in the CDR3. Trimming cost V 5 bases and J 11 bases; bases outside gene matches: 12.

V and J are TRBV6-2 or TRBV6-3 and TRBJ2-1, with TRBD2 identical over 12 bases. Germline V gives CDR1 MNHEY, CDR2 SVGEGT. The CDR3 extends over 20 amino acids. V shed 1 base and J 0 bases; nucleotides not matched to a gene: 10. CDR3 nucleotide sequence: TGTGCCAGCAGTTACTTACTAGCGGGGGGCCTTACCCACTCCTACAATGAGCAGTTCTTC. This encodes CASSYLLAGGLTHSYNEQFF.

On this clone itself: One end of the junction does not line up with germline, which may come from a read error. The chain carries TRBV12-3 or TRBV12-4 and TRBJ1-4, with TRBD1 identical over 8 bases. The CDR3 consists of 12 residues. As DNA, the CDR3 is TGTGCCAGCAGTTTTACCCTCCGGGACAGGCGTTTT. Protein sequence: CASSFTLRDRRF.

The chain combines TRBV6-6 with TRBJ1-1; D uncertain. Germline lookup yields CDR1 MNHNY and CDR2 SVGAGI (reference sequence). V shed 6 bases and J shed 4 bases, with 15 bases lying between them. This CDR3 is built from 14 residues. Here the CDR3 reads CASSYQQQLTEAFF. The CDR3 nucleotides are TGTGCCAGCAGCTATCAGCAACAGCTCACTGAAGCTTTCTTT.

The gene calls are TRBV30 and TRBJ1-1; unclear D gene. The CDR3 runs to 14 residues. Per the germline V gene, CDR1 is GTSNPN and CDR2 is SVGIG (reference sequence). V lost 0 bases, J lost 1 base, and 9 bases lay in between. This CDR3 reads CAWSVGSWNTEAFF. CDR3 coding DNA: TGTGCCTGGAGTGTGGGCTCCTGGAACACTGAAGCTTTCTTT.

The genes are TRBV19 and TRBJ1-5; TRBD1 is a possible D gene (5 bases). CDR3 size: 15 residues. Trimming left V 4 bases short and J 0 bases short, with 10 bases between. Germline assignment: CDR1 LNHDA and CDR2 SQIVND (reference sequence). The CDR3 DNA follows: TGTGCCAGTAGTACTCGGGACTTTAGCAATCAGCCCCAGCATTTT. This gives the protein CASSTRDFSNQPQHF. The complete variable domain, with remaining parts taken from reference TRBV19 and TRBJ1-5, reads DGGITQSPKYLFRKEGQNVTLSCEQNLNHDAMYWYRQDPGQGLRLIYYSQIVNDFQKGDIAEGYSVSREKKESFPLTVTSAQKNPTAFYLCASSTRDFSNQPQHFGDGTRLSIL.

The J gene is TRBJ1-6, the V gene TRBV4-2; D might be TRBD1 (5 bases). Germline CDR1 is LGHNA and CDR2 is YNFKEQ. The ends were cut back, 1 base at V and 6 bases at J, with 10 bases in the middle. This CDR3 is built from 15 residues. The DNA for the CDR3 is TGTGCCAGCAGCCAAGTTGGCAGGGTTAATTCACCCCTCCACTTT. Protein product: CASSQVGRVNSPLHF.

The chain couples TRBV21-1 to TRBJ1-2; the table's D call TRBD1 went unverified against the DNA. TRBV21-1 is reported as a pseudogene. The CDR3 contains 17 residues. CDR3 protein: CASSKAVFRGQGEGYTF. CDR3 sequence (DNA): TGTGCCAGCAGCAAAGCGGTATTCCGGGGGCAGGGGGAAGGCTACACCTTC.

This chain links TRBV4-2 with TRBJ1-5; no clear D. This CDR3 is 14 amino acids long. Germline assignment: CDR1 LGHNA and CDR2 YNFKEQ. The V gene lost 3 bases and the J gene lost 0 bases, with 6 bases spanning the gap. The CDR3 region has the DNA TGTGCCAGCAGCCAGGCCCCTAGCAATCAGCCCCAGCATTTT. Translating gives CASSQAPSNQPQHF.

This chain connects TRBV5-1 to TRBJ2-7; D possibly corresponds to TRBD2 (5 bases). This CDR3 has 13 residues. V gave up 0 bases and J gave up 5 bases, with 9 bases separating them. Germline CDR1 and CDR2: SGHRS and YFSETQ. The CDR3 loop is CASSLVTGDEQYF. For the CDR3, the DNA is TGCGCCAGCAGCTTGGTGACCGGGGACGAGCAGTACTTC.